This is a list of T cell receptor beta chains from one sample in a study of T cell responses to AZD1222 COVID-19 vaccine. Data came from immunoSEQ multiplex PCR; TCRdb stores just in-frame clones and leaves some out. The sample records around 90,000 clones, approximately 89% being singletons. Source: peripheral blood, taken on day 0 of MenACWY control vaccination. Source of these receptors: an adult in good health. The CDR3 runs from the conserved cysteine through the conserved F or W. The D gene is left open where the match is weak. A clone size is listed for some rows: how often the clone was seen (once, few, many), or a class if it is expanded.

length,V,J,D,size,DNA,CDR3
17,TRBV11-2,TRBJ2-7,TRBD2,.,TGTGCCAGCAGCACCCGTCGACTAGCGGGAGGGAGTTACGAGCAGTACTTC,CASSTRRLAGGSYEQYF
15,TRBV5-1,TRBJ2-2,TRBD1,.,TGCGCCAGCAGCGGTTTGACAGGGCGCACCGGGGAGCTGTTTTTT,CASSGLTGRTGELFF
15,TRBV6-1,TRBJ2-2,.,once,TGTGCCAGCAGTGAAGGGAGACCGAACACCGGGGAGCTGTTTTTT,CASSEGRPNTGELFF
16,TRBV11-3,TRBJ2-2,.,once,TGTGCCAGCAGCCGATCGGGTGCGGCGAACACCGGGGAGCTGTTTTTT,CASSRSGAANTGELFF
14,TRBV5-1,TRBJ1-1,TRBD1,.,TGCGCCAGCAGTTTCGGGACAGGGGGAGCTGAAGCTTTCTTT,CASSFGTGGAEAFF
12,TRBV7-8,TRBJ2-1,.,.,TGTGCCAGCCGCCCCCCCTACAATGAGCAGTTCTTC,CASRPPYNEQFF
12,TRBV12-3/TRBV12-4,TRBJ2-2,TRBD2,.,TGTGCTACAAGCGGGGGTTCCGGGGAGCTGTTTTTT,CATSGGSGELFF
15,TRBV7-2,TRBJ1-6,.,.,TGTGCCAGCAGCTTAGGTCAGGCGTATAATTCACCCCTCCACTTT,CASSLGQAYNSPLHF
18,TRBV6-2/TRBV6-3,TRBJ2-1,.,once,TGTGCCAGCAGTCCCCGAGCCCTCGGACAGGGAGGGTTCAATGAGCAGTTCTTC,CASSPRALGQGGFNEQFF
16,TRBV5-5,TRBJ1-5,TRBD1,.,TGTGCCAGCAGCTTAGCCGGGACAGTAAGCAATCAGCCCCAGCATTTT,CASSLAGTVSNQPQHF
15,TRBV10-3,TRBJ2-1,TRBD2,.,TGTGCCATCACCCAGGGACTAGCGGGGGTTGCTGAGCAGTTCTTC,CAITQGLAGVAEQFF
16,TRBV6-5,TRBJ2-5,TRBD2,.,TGTGCCAGCAGTTACCAACTAGCGGGGGGGCAAGAGACCCAGTACTTC,CASSYQLAGGQETQYF
13,TRBV9,TRBJ1-6,.,.,TGTGCCAGCAGCCTAAACAGGGACTCACCCCTCCACTTT,CASSLNRDSPLHF
13,TRBV29-1,TRBJ1-1,.,.,TGCAGCGTTGAAGGAGTCGGCAGCTTTGAAGCTTTCTTT,CSVEGVGSFEAFF
15,TRBV6-5,TRBJ1-1,.,.,TGTGCCAGCAGGACTAACAGGGAAACCGTCACTGAAGCTTTCTTT,CASRTNRETVTEAFF
14,TRBV5-5,TRBJ1-1,.,.,TGTGCCAGCAGCTTGCGGGGGATGAACACTGAAGCTTTCTTT,CASSLRGMNTEAFF
17,TRBV20-1,TRBJ1-5,TRBD1,.,TGCAGTGCTAGTGTCGTGGCAGGGGGCTGGAGCAATCAGCCCCAGCATTTT,CSASVVAGGWSNQPQHF
11,TRBV5-6,TRBJ2-7,.,.,TGTGCCAGCAGTTCAAGCGTCGAGCAGTACTTC,CASSSSVEQYF
14,TRBV13,TRBJ1-2,.,once,TGTGCCAGCAGCTCATTTACAGAGGTGGATGGCTACACCTTC,CASSSFTEVDGYTF
14,TRBV28,TRBJ2-7,.,.,TGTGCCAGCAGTTTATCAGGGCTCCCCTACGAGCAGTACTTC,CASSLSGLPYEQYF
15,TRBV24-1,TRBJ1-2,TRBD1,.,TGTGCCACCAGTGACCCTGACAGGGGACACTATGGCTACACCTTC,CATSDPDRGHYGYTF
15,TRBV7-2,TRBJ2-1,.,.,TGTGCCAGCAGCTTAGGGTGGGGAGACTACAATGAGCAGTTCTTC,CASSLGWGDYNEQFF
16,TRBV3-1/TRBV3-2,TRBJ2-3,.,.,TGTGCCAGCAGCCCAAACAGGGTAGTGGGCACAGATACGCAGTATTTT,CASSPNRVVGTDTQYF
12,TRBV27,TRBJ2-7,.,.,TGTGCCAGCAGTTTATCCCAGGGAACGCAGTACTTC,CASSLSQGTQYF
13,TRBV18,TRBJ2-3,.,.,TGTGCCAGCTCACCTGTGACAGCCGATACGCAGTATTTT,CASSPVTADTQYF
16,TRBV5-1,TRBJ2-2,TRBD2,.,TGCGCCAGCAGCTTGTTTAGTAGCGGGGGCACCGGGGAGCTGTTTTTT,CASSLFSSGGTGELFF
15,TRBV19,TRBJ1-4,.,.,TGTGCCAGTAGTATGGCCGGCCGAGGAGATGAAAAACTGTTTTTT,CASSMAGRGDEKLFF